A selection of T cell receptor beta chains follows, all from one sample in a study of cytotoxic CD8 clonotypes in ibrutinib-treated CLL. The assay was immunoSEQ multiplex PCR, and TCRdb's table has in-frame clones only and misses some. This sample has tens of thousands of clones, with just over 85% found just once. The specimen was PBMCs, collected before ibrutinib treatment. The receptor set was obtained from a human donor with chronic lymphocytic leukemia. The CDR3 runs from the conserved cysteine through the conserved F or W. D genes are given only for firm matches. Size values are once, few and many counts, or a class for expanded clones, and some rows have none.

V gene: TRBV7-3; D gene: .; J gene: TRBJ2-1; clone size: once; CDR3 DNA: TGTGCCAGCAGCTTATCGCCGCGGACCGCCTTGGGTTCCTACAATGAGCAGTTCTTC; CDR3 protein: CASSLSPRTALGSYNEQFF
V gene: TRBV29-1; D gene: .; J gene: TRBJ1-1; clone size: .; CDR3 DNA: TGCAGCGCCCAGGCCACAGGGACAAACACTGAAGCTTTCTTT; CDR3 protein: CSAQATGTNTEAFF
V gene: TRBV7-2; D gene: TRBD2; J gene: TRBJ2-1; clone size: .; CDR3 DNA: TGTGCCAGCAGCTTAGTGGGTAGCGGGAGGATCCTTCTCCTCTTC; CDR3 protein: CASSLVGSGRILLLF
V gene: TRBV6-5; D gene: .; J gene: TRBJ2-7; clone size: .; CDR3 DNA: TGTGCCAGCAGTTTAGGCAACGAGCAGTACTTC; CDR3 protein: CASSLGNEQYF
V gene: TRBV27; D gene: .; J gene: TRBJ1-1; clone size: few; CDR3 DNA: TGTGCCAGCAGTTTAGACGGACAGCTATCAATGAACACTGAAGCTTTCTTT; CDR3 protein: CASSLDGQLSMNTEAFF
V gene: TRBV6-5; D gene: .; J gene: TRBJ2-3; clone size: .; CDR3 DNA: TGTGCCAGCAGTTACTCGGAATTAGCGCCAACAGATACGCAGTATTTT; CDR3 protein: CASSYSELAPTDTQYF
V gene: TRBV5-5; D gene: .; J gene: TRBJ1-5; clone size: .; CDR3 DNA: TGTGCCAGCAGCAGGGACCTTTCCCAATATAGCAATCAGCCCCAGCATTTT; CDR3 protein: CASSRDLSQYSNQPQHF
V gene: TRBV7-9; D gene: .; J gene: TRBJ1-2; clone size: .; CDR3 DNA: TGTGCCAGCAGCCCCCGAGGCAGCGGGGGGGTTAACTACTATGGCTACACCTTC; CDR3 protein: CASSPRGSGGVNYYGYTF
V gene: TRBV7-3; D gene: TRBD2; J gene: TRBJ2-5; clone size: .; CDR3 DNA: TGTGCCAGCAGCTCGTTCGGGGGGAACCAAGAGACCCAGTACTTC; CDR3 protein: CASSSFGGNQETQYF
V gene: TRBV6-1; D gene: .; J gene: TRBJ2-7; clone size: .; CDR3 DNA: TGTGCCAGCAGCGAAAAAGGGGGATCCAACTACGAGCAGTACTTC; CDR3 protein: CASSEKGGSNYEQYF
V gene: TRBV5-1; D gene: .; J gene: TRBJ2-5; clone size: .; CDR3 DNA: TGCGCCAGCAGCTGGCCGGAAGAGACCCAGTACTTC; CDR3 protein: CASSWPEETQYF
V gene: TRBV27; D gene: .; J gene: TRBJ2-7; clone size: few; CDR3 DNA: TGTGCCAGCAGTTTAGAGGGAAGGGCCCTCTACGAGCAGTACTTC; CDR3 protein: CASSLEGRALYEQYF
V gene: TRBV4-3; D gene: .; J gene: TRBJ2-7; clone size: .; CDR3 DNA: TGCGCCAGCAGCCAAGATCTCAGGGGATCCTACGAGCAGTACTTC; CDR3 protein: CASSQDLRGSYEQYF
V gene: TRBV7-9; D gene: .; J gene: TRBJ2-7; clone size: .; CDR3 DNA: TGTGCCAGCAGCCCCCATGTCGTGACAGATGACTTCCACGAGCAGTACTTC; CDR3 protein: CASSPHVVTDDFHEQYF
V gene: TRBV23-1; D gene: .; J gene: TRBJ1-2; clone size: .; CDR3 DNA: TGCGCCAGCAGTCAACCCGACTATGAGGGGATCCACTATGGCTACACCTTC; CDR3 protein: CASSQPDYEGIHYGYTF
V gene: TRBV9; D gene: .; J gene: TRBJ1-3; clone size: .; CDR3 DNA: TGTGCCAGCAGCGTACAGGGAACTGGAAACACCATATATTTT; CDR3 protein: CASSVQGTGNTIYF
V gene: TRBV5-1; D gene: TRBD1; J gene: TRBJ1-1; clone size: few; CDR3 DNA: TGCGCCAGCAGCCCGGGGACAGGGCGGAACACTGAAGCTTTCTTT; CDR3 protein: CASSPGTGRNTEAFF
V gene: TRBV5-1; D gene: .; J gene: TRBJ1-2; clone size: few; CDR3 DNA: TGCGCCAGCAGCTTGGATGTCGGGGTCCTCTATGGCTACACCTTC; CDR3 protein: CASSLDVGVLYGYTF
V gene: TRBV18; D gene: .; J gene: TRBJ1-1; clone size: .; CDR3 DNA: TGTGCCAGCTCAAAGGCCGTCCGGGACACTGAAGCTTTCTTT; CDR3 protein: CASSKAVRDTEAFF
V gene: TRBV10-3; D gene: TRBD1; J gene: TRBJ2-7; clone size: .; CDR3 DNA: TGTGCCACCTGGACAGGGGGGGGCGAGCAGTACTTC; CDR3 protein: CATWTGGGEQYF
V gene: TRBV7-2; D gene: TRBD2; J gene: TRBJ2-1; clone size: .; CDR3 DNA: TGTGCCAGCAGCTTAAGAGGGGGGACTAGCGCCGAGCAGTTCTTC; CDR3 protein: CASSLRGGTSAEQFF
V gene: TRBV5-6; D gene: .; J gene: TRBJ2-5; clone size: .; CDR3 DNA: TGTGCCAGCAGCTTGGCTACACAGGGTAGGGAGACCCAGTACTTC; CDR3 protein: CASSLATQGRETQYF
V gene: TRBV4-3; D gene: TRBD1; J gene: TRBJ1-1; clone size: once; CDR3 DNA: TGCGCCAGCAGCCAAGGGGACAGGAATTTACAGAACACTGAAGCTTTCTTT; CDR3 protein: CASSQGDRNLQNTEAFF
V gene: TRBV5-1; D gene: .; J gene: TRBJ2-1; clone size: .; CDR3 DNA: TGCGCCAGCAGCTTGGTGGTAGCGGCTCGGGGGAATGAGCAGTTCTTC; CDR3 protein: CASSLVVAARGNEQFF
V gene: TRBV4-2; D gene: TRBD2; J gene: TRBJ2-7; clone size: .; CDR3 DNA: TGTGCCAGCAGCCAAGGGGGACTAGCGGAAAACTCCTACGAGCAGTACTTC; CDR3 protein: CASSQGGLAENSYEQYF
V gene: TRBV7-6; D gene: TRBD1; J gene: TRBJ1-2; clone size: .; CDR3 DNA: TGTGCCAGCAGCCCAAGACAGGGGCCCTATGGCTACACCTTC; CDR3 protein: CASSPRQGPYGYTF
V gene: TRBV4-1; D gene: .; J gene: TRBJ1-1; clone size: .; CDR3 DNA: TGCGCCAGCAGCTTCACCGGGACGATGAACACTGAAGCTTTCTTT; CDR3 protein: CASSFTGTMNTEAFF
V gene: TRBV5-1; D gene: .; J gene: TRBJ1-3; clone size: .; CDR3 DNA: TGCGCCAGCAGCCAAGGGGGGGGAATTGGAAACACCATATATTTT; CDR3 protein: CASSQGGGIGNTIYF
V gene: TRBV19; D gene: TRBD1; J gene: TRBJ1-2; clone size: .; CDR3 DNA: TGTGCCAGTAGTACTATGGGACAGATACGGTATGGCTACACCTTC; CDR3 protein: CASSTMGQIRYGYTF
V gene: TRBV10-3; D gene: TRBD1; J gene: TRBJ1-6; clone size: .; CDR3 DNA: TGTGCCATCAGGAGGACAGGAGATAATTCACCCCTCCACTTT; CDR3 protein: CAIRRTGDNSPLHF
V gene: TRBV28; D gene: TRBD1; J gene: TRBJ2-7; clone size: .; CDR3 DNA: TGTGCCAGCAGTCGGACAGGGGGCGCCTTCGGGCAGTACTTC; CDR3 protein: CASSRTGGAFGQYF
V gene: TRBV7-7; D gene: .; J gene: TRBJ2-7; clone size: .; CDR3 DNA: TGTGCTAGCAGCTTACGCCGCTCCTACGAGCAGTACTTC; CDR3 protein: CASSLRRSYEQYF
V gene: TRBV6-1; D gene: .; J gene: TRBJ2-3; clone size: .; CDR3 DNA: TGTGCCAGCAAGGCGGAGGGCACAGATACGCAGTATTTT; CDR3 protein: CASKAEGTDTQYF
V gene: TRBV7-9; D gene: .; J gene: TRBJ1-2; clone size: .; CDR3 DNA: TGTGCCAGCAGCTTAGCGGGGGGAACGAACTATGGCTACACCTTC; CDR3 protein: CASSLAGGTNYGYTF
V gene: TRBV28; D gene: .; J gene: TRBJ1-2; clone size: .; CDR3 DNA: TGTGCCAGCAGCCGCCTGGGGGTTGCCGGCTACACCTTC; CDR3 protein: CASSRLGVAGYTF
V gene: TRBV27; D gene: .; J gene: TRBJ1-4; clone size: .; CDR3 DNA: TGTGCCAGCAGTGACCTACAGGGTAATCTTGGTAATGAAAAACTGTTTTTT; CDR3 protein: CASSDLQGNLGNEKLFF
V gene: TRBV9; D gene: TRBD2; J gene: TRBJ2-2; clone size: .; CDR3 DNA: TGTGCCAGCAGCGTAGCGGTTGTTGGATGGACTAGCGGGCGTACCGGGGAGCTGTTTTTT; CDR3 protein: CASSVAVVGWTSGRTGELFF
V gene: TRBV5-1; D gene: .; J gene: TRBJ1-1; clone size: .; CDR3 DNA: TGCGCCAGTACGTTTAGGGGCTTAGGGACTGAAGCTTTCTTT; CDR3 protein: CASTFRGLGTEAFF
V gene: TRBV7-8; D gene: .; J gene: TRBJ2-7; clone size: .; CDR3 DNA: TGTGCCAGCAGCTCTCCCCGGAACAGGGCCTCCTACGAGCAGTACTTC; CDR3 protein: CASSSPRNRASYEQYF
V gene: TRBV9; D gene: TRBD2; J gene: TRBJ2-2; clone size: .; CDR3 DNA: TGTGCCAGCAGCTCCCGCGTGGCTAGCGGAGCACCCGGGGAGCTGTTTTTT; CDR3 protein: CASSSRVASGAPGELFF
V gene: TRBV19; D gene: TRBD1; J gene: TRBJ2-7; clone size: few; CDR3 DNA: TGTGCCAGTAGTTCGGGGACAGGGTCCGAGCAGTACTTC; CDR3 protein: CASSSGTGSEQYF
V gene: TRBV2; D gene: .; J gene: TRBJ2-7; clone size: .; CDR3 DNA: TGTGCCAGCCGGGTGGGGGGGGGCCCCCACGAGCAGTACTTC; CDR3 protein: CASRVGGGPHEQYF